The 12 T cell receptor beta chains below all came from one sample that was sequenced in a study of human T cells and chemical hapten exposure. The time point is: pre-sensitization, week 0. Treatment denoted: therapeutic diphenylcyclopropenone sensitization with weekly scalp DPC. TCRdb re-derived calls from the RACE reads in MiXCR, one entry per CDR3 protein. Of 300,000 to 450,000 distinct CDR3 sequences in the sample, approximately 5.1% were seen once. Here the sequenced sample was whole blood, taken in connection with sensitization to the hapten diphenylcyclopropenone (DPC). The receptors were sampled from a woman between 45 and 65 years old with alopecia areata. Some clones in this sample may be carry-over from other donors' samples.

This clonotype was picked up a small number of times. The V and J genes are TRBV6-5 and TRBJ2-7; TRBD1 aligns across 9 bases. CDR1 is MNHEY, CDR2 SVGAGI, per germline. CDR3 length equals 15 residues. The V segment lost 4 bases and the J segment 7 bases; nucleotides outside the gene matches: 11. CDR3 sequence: CASSWNRDRVGEQYF. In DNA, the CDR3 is TGTGCCAGCAGTTGGAACCGGGACAGGGTGGGGGAGCAGTACTTC.

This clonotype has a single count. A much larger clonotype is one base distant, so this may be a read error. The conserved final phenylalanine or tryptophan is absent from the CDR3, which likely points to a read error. The CDR3 DNA is TGCAGTACCTCACAGGGGACCTTGAACACTGAAGCTTTCTAT. Its protein product is CSTSQGTLNTEAFY. The chain recombines TRBV20-1 with TRBJ1-1; 7 nucleotides line up with TRBD1. Trimming removed 8 bases from V and 0 bases from J; junction bases left unmatched: 9. The CDR3 contains 14 residues. Per germline, CDR1 DFQATT and CDR2 SNEGSKA (reference sequence).

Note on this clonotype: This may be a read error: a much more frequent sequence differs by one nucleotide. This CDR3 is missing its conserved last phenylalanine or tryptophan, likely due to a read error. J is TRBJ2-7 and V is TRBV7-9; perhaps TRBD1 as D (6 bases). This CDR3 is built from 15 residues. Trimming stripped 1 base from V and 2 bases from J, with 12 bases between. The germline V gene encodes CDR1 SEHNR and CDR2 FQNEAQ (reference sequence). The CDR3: CASSLVQGIPYEQYL. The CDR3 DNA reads TGTGCCAGCAGCTTAGTCCAGGGGATCCCCTACGAGCAGTACTTG.

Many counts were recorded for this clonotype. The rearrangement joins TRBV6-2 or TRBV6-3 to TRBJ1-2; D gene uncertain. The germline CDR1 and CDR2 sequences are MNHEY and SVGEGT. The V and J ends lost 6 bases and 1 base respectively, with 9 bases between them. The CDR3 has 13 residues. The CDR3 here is CASSSTSNYGYTF. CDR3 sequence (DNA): TGTGCCAGCAGCTCGACAAGTAACTATGGCTACACCTTC.

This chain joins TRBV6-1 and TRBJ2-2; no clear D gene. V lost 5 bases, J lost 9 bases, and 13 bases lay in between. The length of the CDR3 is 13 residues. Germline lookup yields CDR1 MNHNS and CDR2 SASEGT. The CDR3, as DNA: TGTGCCAGCAGTTCACCTAAGGAACGGGAGCTGTTTTTT. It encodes CASSSPKERELFF.

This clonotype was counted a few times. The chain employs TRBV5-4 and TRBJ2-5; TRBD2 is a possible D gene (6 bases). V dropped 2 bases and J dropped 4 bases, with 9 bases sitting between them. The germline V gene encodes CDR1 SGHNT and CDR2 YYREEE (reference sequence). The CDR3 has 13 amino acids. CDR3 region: CASSFGTPETQYF. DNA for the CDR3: TGTGCCAGCAGCTTCGGGACTCCAGAGACCCAGTACTTC. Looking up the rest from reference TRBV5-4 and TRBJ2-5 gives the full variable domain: ETGVTQSPTHLIKTRGQQVTLRCSSQSGHNTVSWYQQALGQGPQFIFQYYREEENGRGNFPPRFSGLQFPNYSSELNVNALELDDSALYLCASSFGTPETQYFGPGTRLLVL.

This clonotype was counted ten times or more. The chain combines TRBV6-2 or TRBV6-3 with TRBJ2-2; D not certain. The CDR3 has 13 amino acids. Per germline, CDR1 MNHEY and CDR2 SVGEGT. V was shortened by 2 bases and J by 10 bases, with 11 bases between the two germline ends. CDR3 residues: CASSYSLVLELFF. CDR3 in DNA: TGTGCCAGCAGTTACAGTTTAGTCCTGGAGCTGTTTTTT.

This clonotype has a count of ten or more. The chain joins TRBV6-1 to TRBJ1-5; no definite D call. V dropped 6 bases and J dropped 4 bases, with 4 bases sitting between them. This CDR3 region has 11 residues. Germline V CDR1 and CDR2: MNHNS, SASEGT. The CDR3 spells CASSQNQPQHF. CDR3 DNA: TGTGCCAGCAGCCAGAATCAGCCCCAGCATTTT.

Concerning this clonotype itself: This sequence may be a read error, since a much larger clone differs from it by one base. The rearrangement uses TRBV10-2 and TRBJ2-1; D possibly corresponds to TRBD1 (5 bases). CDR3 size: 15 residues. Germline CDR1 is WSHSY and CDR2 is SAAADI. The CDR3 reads CASTPGLSSYNELFF. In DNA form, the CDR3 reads TGCGCCAGCACCCCAGGGCTTAGCTCCTACAATGAGCTGTTCTTC.

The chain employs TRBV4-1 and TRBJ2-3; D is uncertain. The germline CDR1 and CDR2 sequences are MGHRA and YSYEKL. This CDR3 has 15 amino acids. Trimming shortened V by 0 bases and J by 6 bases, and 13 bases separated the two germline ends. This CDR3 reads CASSQDQNGPDTQYF. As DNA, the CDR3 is TGCGCCAGCAGCCAAGATCAAAACGGTCCCGATACGCAGTATTTT.

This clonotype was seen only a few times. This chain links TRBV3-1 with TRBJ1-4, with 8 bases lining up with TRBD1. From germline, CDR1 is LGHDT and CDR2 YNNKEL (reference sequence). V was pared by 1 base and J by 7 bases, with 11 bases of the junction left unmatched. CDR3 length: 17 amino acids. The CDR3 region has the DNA TGTGCCAGCAGCCAAGCAGACCAGGGGGCATATGGTGAAAAACTGTTTTTT. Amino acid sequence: CASSQADQGAYGEKLFF.

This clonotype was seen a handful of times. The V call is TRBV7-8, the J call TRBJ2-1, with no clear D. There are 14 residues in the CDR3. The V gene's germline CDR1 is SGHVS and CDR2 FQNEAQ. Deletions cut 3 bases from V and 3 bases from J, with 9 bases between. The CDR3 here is CASSFGRNYNEQFF. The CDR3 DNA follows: TGTGCCAGCAGCTTTGGACGAAACTACAATGAGCAGTTCTTC. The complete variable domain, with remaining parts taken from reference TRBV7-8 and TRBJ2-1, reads GAGVSQSPRYKVAKRGQDVALRCDPISGHVSLFWYQQALGQGPEFLTYFQNEAQLDKSGLPSDRFFAERPEGSVSTLKIQRTQQEDSAVYLCASSFGRNYNEQFFGPGTRLTVL.